What follows are 25 T cell receptor beta chains derived from one specimen sequenced in a study of CD8 T cells in ankylosing spondylitis. Study-wide findings and caveats: What appeared characteristic of ankylosing spondylitis blood was a TCR beta motif of eight highly homologous variants.

Antigen specificity for these receptors is unknown. TCRdb fed the 5' RACE reads into MiXCR, producing one record per CDR3 protein. The sample yields 400,000 to 450,000 distinct CDR3 sequences, over 15% seen once. Sequenced material: blood, either unsorted or a sorted T cell fraction (not recorded which). These receptors originate from a male donor with ankylosing spondylitis.

This clonotype was recorded a few times. The CDR3 sequence: CSVLKPSDRLMNTEAFF. The CDR3 DNA follows: TGCAGCGTCTTGAAACCGTCGGACAGGCTGATGAACACTGAAGCTTTCTTT. The gene calls are TRBV29-1 and TRBJ1-1; the match to TRBD1 covers 7 bases. The germline V gene encodes CDR1 SQVTM and CDR2 ANQGSEA. CDR3 size: 17 residues. V lost 6 bases to trimming and J lost 0 bases; unmatched junction nucleotides: 16. Together with reference TRBV29-1 and TRBJ1-1, the CDR3 gives the full variable domain: SAVISQKPSRDICQRGTSLTIQCQVDSQVTMMFWYRQQPGQSLTLIATANQGSEATYESGFVIDKFPISRPNLTFSTLTVSNMSPEDSSIYLCSVLKPSDRLMNTEAFFGQGTRLTVV.

The CDR3 DNA reads TGTGCCAGCAGGGCCACCAGGGGCGCGTTGGAGACCCAGTACTTC. This codes for CASRATRGALETQYF. The chain links TRBV6-1 to TRBJ2-5; possible D gene TRBD1, 6 bases. The CDR3 length is 15 residues. Trimming took 6 bases from V and 5 from J, leaving 19 bases between them. CDR1 is MNHNS, CDR2 SASEGT, per germline.

This chain uses TRBV7-2 with TRBJ2-5; D is perhaps TRBD1 (6 bases). Trimming cost V 3 bases and J 7 bases, with 15 bases left between them. The CDR3 covers 14 residues. In germline, CDR1 is SGHTA, CDR2 FQGNSA. This CDR3 is CASSLNRAGGTQYF. CDR3 nucleotides: TGTGCCAGCAGCTTGAACAGGGCAGGCGGGACCCAGTACTTC.

This chain links TRBV5-6 with TRBJ2-7; no definite D call. Germline V gene sequence: CDR1 SGHDT, CDR2 YYEEEE. V shed 1 base and J shed 7 bases, with 18 bases lying between them. There are 15 residues in the CDR3. CDR3 bases: TGTGCCAGCAGCTTGTGGGCAGGCCCTATGGGGGAGCAGTACTTC. Translation gives CASSLWAGPMGEQYF.

This clonotype occurred many times. The chain employs TRBV12-3 or TRBV12-4 and TRBJ2-1; a possible D gene is TRBD2 (5 bases). The CDR3 totals 16 residues. V lost 2 bases, J lost 8 bases, and 19 bases lay in between. In DNA, the CDR3 is TGTGCCAGCAGTTTACGGGGAAGACCGGATATCGATGAGCAGTTCTTC. This sequence encodes CASSLRGRPDIDEQFF.

The chain is built from TRBV5-1 and TRBJ1-2, with D possibly matching TRBD1 (6 bases). Germline CDR1 is SGHRS and CDR2 is YFSETQ. This CDR3 contains 15 residues. Between the trimmed V and J ends, which lost 0 bases and 8 bases, there was a span of 17 bases. The CDR3 here is CASSLAQGRRIGYTF. The DNA for the CDR3 is TGCGCCAGCAGCTTGGCCCAGGGGCGGCGGATCGGCTACACCTTC.

J is TRBJ2-3 and V is TRBV7-2; D may be TRBD1 or TRBD2 (5 bases each). Germline V gives CDR1 SGHTA, CDR2 FQGNSA. The CDR3 runs 14 residues. V gave up 3 bases and J gave up 4 bases, with 11 bases separating them. DNA for the CDR3: TGTGCCAGCAGCTTCGGGGACGATTCAGATACGCAGTATTTT. This translates into CASSFGDDSDTQYF.

There are a few counts of this clonotype. The rearrangement uses TRBV4-2 and TRBJ2-7; 9 bases are shared with TRBD2. The V segment lost 4 bases and the J segment 6 bases; nucleotides outside the gene matches: 10. The CDR3 has 15 residues. Germline V gene data show CDR1 as LGHNA and CDR2 as YNFKEQ. CDR3 nucleotide sequence: TGTGCCAGCAGCCGAGCAGCGGGGGGTGTTTCCGAGCAGTACTTC. Its translation is CASSRAAGGVSEQYF.

CDR3 nucleotide sequence: TGCGCCAGCAGCCAAGGTCGGGGACAGGGGCCCCTGTGGCCCCAGCATTTT. It is translated as CASSQGRGQGPLWPQHF. The chain carries TRBV4-3 and TRBJ1-5; 10 positions agree with TRBD1. Trimming took 1 base from V and 9 from J; bases not matched to a gene: 12. The length of the CDR3 is 17 residues. The germline CDR1 and CDR2 sequences are LGHNA and YSLEER.

This clonotype was seen a few times. J is TRBJ1-4 and V is TRBV12-3 or TRBV12-4; D gene ambiguous. CDR3 size: 12 residues. The ends were cut back, 5 bases at V and 4 bases at J, with 5 bases in the middle. The CDR3 DNA follows: TGTGCCAGCAGTCCCCTTAATGAAAAACTGTTTTTT. Its translation is CASSPLNEKLFF.

This clonotype was observed a few times. The CDR3 DNA reads TGCAGCGTCGCTAAAGGGACAGGGAAAAATCAGCCCCAGCATTTT. Its translation: CSVAKGTGKNQPQHF. The chain is built from TRBV29-1 and TRBJ1-5; TRBD1 aligns across 9 bases. The CDR3 is 15 residues long. V lost 6 bases to trimming and J lost 4 bases; unmatched junction nucleotides: 10. Germline V gene sequence: CDR1 SQVTM, CDR2 ANQGSEA.

CDR3 protein: CASSYSGSFRTDTQYF. In nucleotides, the CDR3 is TGTGCCAGCAGTTACAGCGGGAGTTTTCGGACAGATACGCAGTATTTT. The V call is TRBV27, the J call TRBJ2-3; 8 bases are shared with TRBD2. The CDR3 is made up of 16 amino acids. CDR1 is MNHEY, CDR2 SMNVEV, per germline (reference sequence). The V and J ends lost 4 bases and 3 bases, in that order; junction bases with no gene match: 9.

This clonotype was seen many times. The rearrangement links TRBV24-1 to TRBJ2-1; 7 bases agree with TRBD1. V trimming: 4 bases; J trimming: 5 bases; junction bases outside the gene matches: 4. The germline CDR1 and CDR2 sequences are KGHDR and SFDVKD. The CDR3 loop spans 14 amino acids. This CDR3 is CATSDSGTDNEQFF. DNA of the CDR3: TGTGCCACCAGTGACTCCGGGACAGACAATGAGCAGTTCTTC.

This clonotype was seen more than once but under ten times. The chain joins TRBV20-1 to TRBJ2-1; 13 bases align to TRBD2. With V trimmed by 5 bases and J by 9 bases, 4 bases remained unmatched. CDR3 size: 13 residues. Germline assignment: CDR1 DFQATT and CDR2 SNEGSKA (reference sequence). The DNA of the CDR3 is TGCAGTGCTGCCACTAGCGGGAGGGGTGAGCAGTTCTTC. Its translation is CSAATSGRGEQFF.

The chain has TRBV10-1 and TRBJ2-1, with 8 positions matching TRBD2. The CDR3 is 15 residues long. Germline CDR1 reads WNHNN; CDR2 reads SYGVQD (reference sequence). V shed 3 bases, J shed 5 bases, and the junction held 6 bases outside the gene matches. Here the CDR3 DNA reads TGCGCCAGCAGTGATGGGACTAGTGGAAACAATGAGCAGTTCTTC. This sequence encodes CASSDGTSGNNEQFF.

Points on this clonotype: A much larger clone sits a single nucleotide away, making a read error possible. The chain has TRBV5-1 and TRBJ1-1; D unresolved. V was pared by 4 bases and J by 1 base, with 2 bases between. CDR1 is SGHRS and CDR2 is YFSETQ in the germline V gene. This CDR3 has 11 residues. In DNA form, the CDR3 reads TGCGCCAGCAGCGGGAACACTGAAGCTTTCTTT. This sequence encodes CASSGNTEAFF.

The chain has TRBV2 and TRBJ2-5, with unresolved D. Germline V gene lookup returns CDR1 SNHLY and CDR2 FYNNEI. The V end was cut by 6 bases, the J end by 0 bases, with 5 bases between. This CDR3 has 12 amino acids. CDR3 protein: CASRGNQETQYF. The DNA for the CDR3 is TGTGCCAGCAGGGGGAACCAAGAGACCCAGTACTTC. The full variable domain, its missing parts supplied by reference TRBV2 and TRBJ2-5, is EPEVTQTPSHQVTQMGQEVILRCVPISNHLYFYWYRQILGQKVEFLVSFYNNEISEKSEIFDDQFSVERPDGSNFTLKIRSTKLEDSAMYFCASRGNQETQYFGPGTRLLVL.

In this sample, this clonotype turned up a few times. The chain joins TRBV5-1 to TRBJ1-1; D is ambiguous. The CDR3 sequence is 15 residues long. The germline V gene has CDR1 SGHRS and CDR2 YFSETQ. V lost 4 bases and J 0 bases, leaving 13 bases between the germline ends. The CDR3 here is CASSEQHPMNTEAFF. For the CDR3, the DNA is TGCGCCAGCAGCGAACAGCACCCCATGAACACTGAAGCTTTCTTT.

This chain uses TRBV28 with TRBJ1-3; D is perhaps TRBD1 (5 bases). V was trimmed by 3 bases and J by 0 bases, leaving 15 bases between them. The CDR3 has 17 amino acids. Per germline, CDR1 MDHEN and CDR2 SYDVKM. The CDR3 nucleotides are TGTGCCAGCAGTTTCGCCTCGGGGGGGTACTCTGGAAACACCATATATTTT. It codes for CASSFASGGYSGNTIYF. The full variable domain, in which reference TRBV28 and TRBJ1-3 provide the parts outside the CDR3, is DVKVTQSSRYLVKRTGEKVFLECVQDMDHENMFWYRQDPGLGLRLIYFSYDVKMKEKGDIPEGYSVSREKKERFSLILESASTNQTSMYLCASSFASGGYSGNTIYFGEGSWLTVV.

This clonotype was seen ten or more times. The chain carries TRBV5-1 and TRBJ2-3; 7 bases agree with TRBD1. The CDR3 has 19 amino acids. Germline V gene data show CDR1 as SGHRS and CDR2 as YFSETQ. V was pared by 0 bases and J by 1 base, with 14 bases of the junction left unmatched. The CDR3, as DNA: TGCGCCAGCAGCTTGGGGACAGGACAAACTTACCTAGGCACAGATACGCAGTATTTT. Amino acid sequence: CASSLGTGQTYLGTDTQYF.

The chain uses TRBV5-1 and TRBJ1-1, with 12 bases that match TRBD1. This CDR3 region has 16 residues. Germline V gives CDR1 SGHRS, CDR2 YFSETQ. The V gene end was trimmed by 4 bases and the J gene end by 6 bases; junction bases not matched to a gene: 10. CDR3 region: CASSLVGQGARAEAFF. CDR3 DNA sequence: TGCGCCAGCAGCCTGGTGGGACAGGGGGCTCGCGCTGAAGCTTTCTTT.

This clonotype appeared a few times. DNA of the CDR3: TGCGCCAGCAAGGCGGGGACAGTTAATGAAAAACTGTTTTTT. It codes for CASKAGTVNEKLFF. The chain carries TRBV5-1 and TRBJ1-4; 7 bases fit TRBD1. Germline V gene lookup returns CDR1 SGHRS and CDR2 YFSETQ. Losses at the gene ends were 6 bases for V and 4 bases for J; bases not matched to a gene: 6. The CDR3 is made up of 14 amino acids.

This chain links TRBV25-1 with TRBJ2-1; 9 bases are a match to TRBD2. Germline V gives CDR1 MGHDK, CDR2 SYGVNS. V dropped 9 bases and J dropped 7; count of bases not matched to a gene: 16. The CDR3 is 16 amino acids. CDR3 bases: TGTGCCAGATGCTTTGTGGCGGGAGGGGACCTAAATGAGCAGTTCTTC. Its translation is CARCFVAGGDLNEQFF.

The genes are TRBV2 and TRBJ2-3; D may match TRBD1 or TRBD2 (6 bases each). The V gene's germline CDR1 is SNHLY and CDR2 FYNNEI. The length of the CDR3 is 14 residues. V lost 7 bases and J lost 4, with 15 bases in between. The CDR3, as DNA: TGTGCCAGCACCCCCGGAGGGGGGTCAGATACGCAGTATTTT. Translating gives CASTPGGGSDTQYF.

The V call is TRBV21-1, the J call TRBJ2-1; the tabulated D call, TRBD1, remains unverified against the DNA. TRBV21-1 is marked as a pseudogene. The CDR3 is made up of 15 amino acids. CDR3 coding DNA: TGTGCCAGCAGCACCTCCGGGACAGGCTACAATGAGCAGTTCTTC. Protein: CASSTSGTGYNEQFF.